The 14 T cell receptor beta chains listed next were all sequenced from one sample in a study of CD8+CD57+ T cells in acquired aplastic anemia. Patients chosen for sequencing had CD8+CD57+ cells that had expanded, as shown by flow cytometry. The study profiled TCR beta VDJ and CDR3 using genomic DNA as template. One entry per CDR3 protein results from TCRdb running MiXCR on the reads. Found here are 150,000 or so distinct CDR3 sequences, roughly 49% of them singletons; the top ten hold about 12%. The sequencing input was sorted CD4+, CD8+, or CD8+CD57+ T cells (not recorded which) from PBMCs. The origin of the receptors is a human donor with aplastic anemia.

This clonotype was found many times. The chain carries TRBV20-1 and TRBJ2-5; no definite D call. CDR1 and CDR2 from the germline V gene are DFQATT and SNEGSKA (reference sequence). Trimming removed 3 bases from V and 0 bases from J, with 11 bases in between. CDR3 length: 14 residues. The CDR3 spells CSASVGQYQETQYF. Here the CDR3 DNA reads TGCAGTGCTAGCGTCGGCCAGTACCAAGAGACCCAGTACTTC.

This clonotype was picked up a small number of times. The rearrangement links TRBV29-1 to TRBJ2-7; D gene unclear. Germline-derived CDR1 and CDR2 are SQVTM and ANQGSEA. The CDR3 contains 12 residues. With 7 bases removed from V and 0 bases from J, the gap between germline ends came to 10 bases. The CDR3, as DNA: TGCAGCGCCAAGGAGAGCTCCTACGAGCAGTACTTC. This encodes CSAKESSYEQYF.

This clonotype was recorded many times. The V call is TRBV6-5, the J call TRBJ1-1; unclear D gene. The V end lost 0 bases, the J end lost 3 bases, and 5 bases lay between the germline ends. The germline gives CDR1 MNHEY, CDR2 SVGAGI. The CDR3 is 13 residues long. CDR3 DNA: TGTGCCAGCAGTTACTCTGAGGACACTGAAGCTTTCTTT. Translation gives CASSYSEDTEAFF.

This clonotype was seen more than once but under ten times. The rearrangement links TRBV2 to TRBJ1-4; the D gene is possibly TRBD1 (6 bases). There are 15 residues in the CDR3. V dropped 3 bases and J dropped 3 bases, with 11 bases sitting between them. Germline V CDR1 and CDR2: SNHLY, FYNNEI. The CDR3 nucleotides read TGTGCCAGCAGTGACCCCTGGGGGCCTAATGAAAAACTGTTTTTT. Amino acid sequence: CASSDPWGPNEKLFF.

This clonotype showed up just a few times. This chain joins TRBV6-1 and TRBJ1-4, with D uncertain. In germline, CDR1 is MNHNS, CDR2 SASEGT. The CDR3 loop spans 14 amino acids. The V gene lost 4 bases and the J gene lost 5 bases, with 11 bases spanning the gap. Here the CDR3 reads CASSAQNENEKLFF. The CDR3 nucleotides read TGTGCCAGCAGTGCTCAGAATGAGAATGAAAAACTGTTTTTT.

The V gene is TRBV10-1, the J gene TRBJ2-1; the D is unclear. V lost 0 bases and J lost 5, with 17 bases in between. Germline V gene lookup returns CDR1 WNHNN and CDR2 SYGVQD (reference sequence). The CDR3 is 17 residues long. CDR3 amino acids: CASSESGMHSLNNEQFF. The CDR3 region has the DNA TGCGCCAGCAGTGAGTCCGGCATGCACTCTCTTAACAATGAGCAGTTCTTC.

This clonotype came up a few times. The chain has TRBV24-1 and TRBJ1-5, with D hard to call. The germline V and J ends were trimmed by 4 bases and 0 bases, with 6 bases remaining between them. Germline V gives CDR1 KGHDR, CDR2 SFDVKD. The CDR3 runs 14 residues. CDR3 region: CATSDPGSNQPQHF. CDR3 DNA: TGTGCCACCAGTGACCCAGGTAGCAATCAGCCCCAGCATTTT.

The CDR3: CATSRDHSAGLTYEQYF. CDR3 DNA sequence: TGTGCCACCAGCAGAGATCACTCCGCAGGGCTGACCTACGAGCAGTACTTC. The chain uses TRBV15 and TRBJ2-7; D is possibly TRBD1 (5 bases). Trimming removed 0 bases from V and 2 bases from J, with 17 bases in between. The V gene's germline CDR1 is LNHNV and CDR2 YYDKDF (reference sequence). This CDR3 contains 17 residues.

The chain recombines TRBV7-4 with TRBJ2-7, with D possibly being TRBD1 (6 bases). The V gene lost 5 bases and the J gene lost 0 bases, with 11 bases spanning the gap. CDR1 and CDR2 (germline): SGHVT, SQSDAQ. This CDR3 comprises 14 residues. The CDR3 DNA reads TGTGCCAGCAGCCCCGGACAGATCTCCTACGAGCAGTACTTC. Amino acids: CASSPGQISYEQYF.

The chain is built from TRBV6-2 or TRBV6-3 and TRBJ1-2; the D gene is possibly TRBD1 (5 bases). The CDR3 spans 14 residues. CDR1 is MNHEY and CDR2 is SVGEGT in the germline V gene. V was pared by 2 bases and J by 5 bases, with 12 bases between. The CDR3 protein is CASSYQGPIYGYTF. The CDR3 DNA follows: TGTGCCAGCAGTTACCAGGGACCCATTTATGGCTACACCTTC.

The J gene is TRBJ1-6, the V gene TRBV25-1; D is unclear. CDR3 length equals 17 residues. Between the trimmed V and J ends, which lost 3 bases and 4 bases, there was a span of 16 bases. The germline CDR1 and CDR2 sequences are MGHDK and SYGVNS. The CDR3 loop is CASSDVELGIYNSPLHF. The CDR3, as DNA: TGTGCCAGCAGTGACGTAGAGTTGGGGATATATAATTCACCCCTCCACTTT.

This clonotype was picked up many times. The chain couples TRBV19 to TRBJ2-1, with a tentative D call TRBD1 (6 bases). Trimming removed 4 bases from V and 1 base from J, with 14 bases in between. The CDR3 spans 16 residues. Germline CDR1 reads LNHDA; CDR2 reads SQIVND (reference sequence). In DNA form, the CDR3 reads TGTGCCAGTAGTACGGGGACACCTATTTCCTACAATGAGCAGTTCTTC. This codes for CASSTGTPISYNEQFF.

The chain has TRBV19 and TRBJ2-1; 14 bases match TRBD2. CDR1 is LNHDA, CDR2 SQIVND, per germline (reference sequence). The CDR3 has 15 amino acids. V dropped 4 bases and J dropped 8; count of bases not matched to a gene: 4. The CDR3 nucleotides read TGTGCCAGTAGTACGACTAGCGGGGGGGCCGATGAGCAGTTCTTC. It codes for CASSTTSGGADEQFF.

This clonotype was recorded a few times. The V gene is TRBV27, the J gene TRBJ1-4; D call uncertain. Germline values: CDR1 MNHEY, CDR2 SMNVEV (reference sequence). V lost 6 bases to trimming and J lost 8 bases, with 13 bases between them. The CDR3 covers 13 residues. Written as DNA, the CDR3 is TGTGCCAGCAGCGACACCGGCGGGGAAAAACTGTTTTTT. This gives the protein CASSDTGGEKLFF.